Described below is a single T cell receptor beta chain sequence and its context. Its antigen is as yet unknown. The V end lost 0 bases, the J end lost 8 bases, and 12 bases lay between the germline ends. The CDR3 runs 14 residues. CDR1 and CDR2 (germline): MGHRA, YSYEKL. The data were taken from a study of shared clonotypes between healthy human individuals. General study results and limits: Compared with memory subsets, naive subsets generally had larger estimated richness. Of the naive CD4 clonotypes, about 5% were shared across several donors. Clonotype sharing among the donors was expected to vary with sequencing depth.

Deep was the level at which the assay was run. Only in-frame clones appear in the TCRdb table, and some are missing; sequencing was by immunoSEQ multiplex PCR. The table has 2 million to 2.5 million clones, around 90% seen once. The sequenced sample was naive CD4+ T cells from PBMCs. Subset reported: CD45RA+ positively selected. This clonotype was sampled from a man younger than 35 in good health. Some clones in this sample may be carry-over from other donors' samples. The chain uses TRBV4-1 and TRBJ2-3, with a possible D match to TRBD2 (6 bases). CDR3 sequence reads: CASSQDYQGGTQYF. CDR3 bases: TGCGCCAGCAGCCAAGATTATCAGGGAGGTACGCAGTATTTT.